This T cell receptor (beta chain) stems from a study of cytomegalovirus exposure and HLA in healthy donors. The PCR ran on 60 Vbeta and 13 Jbeta primers. The assay was immunoSEQ multiplex PCR, and TCRdb's table has in-frame clones only and misses some. The table records 100,000 to 150,000 clones, around 8.5% of them present only once. This clone came up once. Germline CDR1 LNHDA, CDR2 SQIVND (reference sequence). CDR3 size: 16 residues. V was trimmed by 3 bases and J by 0 bases, leaving 12 bases between them. The sequence came from a man between 35 and 55 years old in good health and CMV-seronegative. The V and J genes are TRBV19 and TRBJ2-1; a weak D match, TRBD2 (6 bases). The sample consisted of PBMCs. For the CDR3, the DNA is TGTGCCAGTAGTATGGAGCGGGCAAGCTCCTACAATGAGCAGTTCTTC. Its translation is CASSMERASSYNEQFF. The whole variable domain, remainder taken from reference TRBV19 and TRBJ2-1, is DGGITQSPKYLFRKEGQNVTLSCEQNLNHDAMYWYRQDPGQGLRLIYYSQIVNDFQKGDIAEGYSVSREKKESFPLTVTSAQKNPTAFYLCASSMERASSYNEQFFGPGTRLTVL.